The TCR beta chain under discussion was sequenced for a study of T cells in Graves' hyperthyroidism and ophthalmopathy. TCR beta CDR3 region amplification was performed from RNA transcripts. First-round RT-PCR targeting the TCR CDR3 was performed with the HTBI primer set. TCRdb re-derived calls from the multiplex PCR reads in MiXCR, one entry per CDR3 protein. The data contain nearly 600,000 distinct CDR3 sequences, roughly 13% of them singletons. Uncontrolled infection, other autoimmune disease, pregnancy or lactation led to exclusion. Fresh peripheral blood, around 11 ml of it, supplied the PBMCs. The V gene's germline CDR1 is DFQATT and CDR2 SNEGSKA (reference sequence). Trimming took 0 bases from V and 4 from J, leaving 22 bases between them. CDR3 length equals 18 residues.

The sample taken for sequencing was blood. The rearrangement joins TRBV20-1 to TRBJ2-1; D perhaps matches TRBD1 (6 bases). The TCR was taken from a woman aged 25 to 39 with Graves' hyperthyroidism that later progressed to Graves' ophthalmopathy. Here the CDR3 reads CSARDWGLGSGYYNEQFF. For the CDR3, the DNA is TGCAGTGCTAGAGATTGGGGGCTGGGAAGTGGGTATTACAATGAGCAGTTCTTC.